These 7 T cell receptor beta chains share one sample of origin, sequenced in a study of CD8 T cells in Susac syndrome. RNA was extracted with the RNeasy kit, and a quantity of 0.5 to 1 ug was reverse transcribed using random hexamers. TCRdb reprocessed the immunoSEQ multiplex PCR reads via MiXCR and lists one record per CDR3 protein. The sample carries about 47,000 distinct CDR3 sequences, 80% to 95% recorded once. What was sequenced was CD8+ T cells from PBMCs. The receptors derive from a human donor in good health.

This sequence joins TRBV29-1 and TRBJ2-7; D is undetermined. This CDR3 is built from 11 residues. Germline V CDR1 and CDR2: SQVTM, ANQGSEA. The V end was cut by 4 bases, the J end by 3 bases, with 7 bases between. CDR3 amino acids: CSVAGFYEQYF. The CDR3 DNA is TGCAGCGTTGCCGGATTCTACGAGCAGTACTTC.

This clonotype has a single count. This chain links TRBV7-2 with TRBJ1-2; D remains unclear. The V end was cut by 0 bases, the J end by 6 bases, with 8 bases between. The germline V gene has CDR1 SGHTA and CDR2 FQGNSA. CDR3 length: 13 residues. DNA of the CDR3: TGTGCCAGCAGCTTAGCGGCACACCATGGCTACACCTTC. It yields the protein CASSLAAHHGYTF.

The genes are TRBV5-1 and TRBJ1-4; tentative D call: TRBD1 (5 bases). V lost 0 bases and J 8 bases, leaving 14 bases between the germline ends. The germline CDR1 and CDR2 sequences are SGHRS and YFSETQ. The CDR3 loop spans 15 amino acids. The CDR3 DNA follows: TGCGCCAGCAGCTTGGACCCAGGGCTCAGGGAAAAACTGTTTTTT. It specifies CASSLDPGLREKLFF.

This chain uses TRBV25-1 with TRBJ2-7; TRBD2 is a possible D gene (6 bases). The CDR3 is 15 amino acids. Germline V gene data show CDR1 as MGHDK and CDR2 as SYGVNS. Trimming left V 2 bases short and J 1 base short, with 12 bases between. The CDR3 protein is CASSEKAGRSYEQYF. As DNA, the CDR3 is TGTGCCAGCAGTGAAAAGGCGGGAAGGTCCTACGAGCAGTACTTC.

This chain joins TRBV24-1 and TRBJ2-2; D gene unclear. The CDR3 consists of 17 residues. Germline V CDR1 and CDR2: KGHDR, SFDVKD. The ends were cut back, 4 bases at V and 5 bases at J, with 19 bases in the middle. In nucleotides, the CDR3 is TGTGCCACCAGTGACGGGTCTACTCAATCTAGGACCGGGGAGCTGTTTTTT. It codes for CATSDGSTQSRTGELFF.

In DNA, the CDR3 is TGCGCCAGCAGCTTGGGGCCTAGCGGGGCCTACAATGAGCAGTTCTTC. Its translation: CASSLGPSGAYNEQFF. The V call is TRBV5-1, the J call TRBJ2-1, with TRBD2 matching 9 bases. This CDR3 is 16 amino acids long. Trimming removed 0 bases from V and 2 bases from J; junction bases left unmatched: 3. Germline lookup yields CDR1 SGHRS and CDR2 YFSETQ.

The chain joins TRBV30 to TRBJ2-2; D not certain. Trimming removed 0 bases at V and 2 bases at J, with 4 bases between. The CDR3 contains 13 residues. CDR1 GTSNPN and CDR2 SVGIG come from the germline V gene (reference sequence). CDR3 coding DNA: TGTGCCTGGAGTGTAACCAACACCGGGGAGCTGTTTTTT. Translated, it gives CAWSVTNTGELFF. The variable domain in full, completed from reference TRBV30 and TRBJ2-2, reads SQTIHQWPATLVQPVGSPLSLECTVEGTSNPNLYWYRQAAGRGLQLLFYSVGIGQISSEVPQNLSASRPQDRQFILSSKKLLLSDSGFYLCAWSVTNTGELFFGEGSRLTVL.